The rows below give T cell receptor beta chains drawn from one sample of a study of blood T cell repertoires in COVID-19. Assay: immunoSEQ multiplex PCR; the TCRdb copy retains only in-frame clones and omits some. The sample holds approximately 280,000 clones, around nine tenths seen once. The sample consisted of PBMCs or T cells enriched from blood (not recorded which). These receptor sequences come from a woman aged 18-35 years who had recovered from COVID-19. The CDR3 runs from the conserved cysteine through the conserved F or W. The order of the fields is V gene, D gene, CDR3 protein. The D gene is left open where the match is weak.

V: TRBV28
D: TRBD1
CDR3: CASSHGQEGQPQHF

V: TRBV27
D: NA
CDR3: CASRPLQGTYNEQFF

V: TRBV10-3
D: TRBD2
CDR3: CAISDSTSGRAYEQFF

V: TRBV6-5
D: NA
CDR3: CASSYAKSSGANVLTF

V: TRBV29-1
D: NA
CDR3: CSVEEGDYGYTF

V: TRBV7-9
D: TRBD1
CDR3: CASSRDRATNYGYTF

V: TRBV7-2
D: TRBD1
CDR3: CASSLTRTGTETQYF

V: TRBV6-5
D: TRBD1
CDR3: CATGRDRVNSPLHF

V: TRBV19
D: NA
CDR3: CASSTTGTQVNEKLFF

V: TRBV30
D: NA
CDR3: CAWSVEGGSPLHF

V: TRBV18
D: NA
CDR3: CASSPRPLQGNTGELFF

V: TRBV19
D: TRBD2
CDR3: CASTQSPAGVFGELFF

V: TRBV5-6
D: TRBD1
CDR3: CASSHWTGSDSPLHF

V: TRBV27
D: NA
CDR3: CASSWGGGQEKLFF

V: TRBV18
D: TRBD2
CDR3: CASSTSGAISYEQYF

V: TRBV13
D: TRBD1
CDR3: CASSFASQQGVNTEAFF

V: TRBV10-1
D: TRBD1
CDR3: CASSDRVQGGIGYNEQFF

V: TRBV7-9
D: NA
CDR3: CASSFVTGHSGNTIYF

V: TRBV25-1
D: TRBD2
CDR3: CASSVLAGERQFF

V: TRBV29-1
D: NA
CDR3: CSAVGTTDTQYF

V: TRBV10-3
D: NA
CDR3: CAISAEQGTYNEQFF

V: TRBV9
D: NA
CDR3: CASTQTGVTGELFF

V: TRBV6-2/TRBV6-3
D: TRBD1
CDR3: CASSTPGQPNYGYTF

V: TRBV6-6
D: NA
CDR3: CASSPPGGSWSANYGYTF

V: TRBV18
D: TRBD2
CDR3: CASSMGLAGVGANTGELFF

V: TRBV19
D: NA
CDR3: CASSITGSQNTEAFF

V: TRBV6-1
D: TRBD1
CDR3: CASSESRATGFASPLHF

V: TRBV4-3
D: NA
CDR3: CASSHFRGYEQYF

V: TRBV18
D: NA
CDR3: CASSPGRAMNTEAFF

V: TRBV18
D: NA
CDR3: CASSPTVNTEAFF

V: TRBV18
D: NA
CDR3: CASSPQGGLGEAFF

V: TRBV7-9
D: TRBD2
CDR3: CAIPRTSGVWLETQYF

V: TRBV4-3
D: NA
CDR3: CASSLGVGGELFF

V: TRBV7-8
D: NA
CDR3: CASSFRPGGETQYF

V: TRBV11-2
D: TRBD1
CDR3: CASSLDSRQGGNEQFF

V: TRBV25-1
D: NA
CDR3: CASSAPPPGRVPDTQYF

V: TRBV9
D: TRBD2
CDR3: CASSVGLAGDPYEQYF

V: TRBV5-1
D: NA
CDR3: CASSLGGTVYGELFF

V: TRBV2
D: NA
CDR3: CASSESDYGYTF

V: TRBV29-1
D: TRBD1
CDR3: CSVTDRALAKNIQYF

V: TRBV24-1
D: NA
CDR3: CATSAIERPEQYF

V: TRBV5-1
D: NA
CDR3: CASSLGRQGIYGYTF

V: TRBV27
D: NA
CDR3: CASSLGDWTYNEQFF

V: TRBV30
D: TRBD1
CDR3: CAWNPGQYNSPLHF

V: TRBV10-2
D: TRBD2
CDR3: CASSEPRTSGDRGETQYF

V: TRBV7-3
D: NA
CDR3: CASSLSGNEQFF

V: TRBV7-6
D: TRBD2
CDR3: CASSPRTSGGTDTQYF

V: TRBV14
D: NA
CDR3: CASSLQGDSPLHF

V: TRBV19
D: NA
CDR3: CASSIDARLPKETQYF

V: TRBV28
D: TRBD1
CDR3: CASSYSGQGADGYTF

V: TRBV11-1
D: NA
CDR3: CASSANPGLGDYEQYF

V: TRBV5-1
D: TRBD1
CDR3: CASGYNPGQQETQYF

V: TRBV10-2
D: TRBD1
CDR3: CASSDDSDRGLWQPQHF

V: TRBV27
D: TRBD2
CDR3: CASSATSLAVTDTQYF

V: TRBV19
D: TRBD2
CDR3: CATNPGLAGGGQFF